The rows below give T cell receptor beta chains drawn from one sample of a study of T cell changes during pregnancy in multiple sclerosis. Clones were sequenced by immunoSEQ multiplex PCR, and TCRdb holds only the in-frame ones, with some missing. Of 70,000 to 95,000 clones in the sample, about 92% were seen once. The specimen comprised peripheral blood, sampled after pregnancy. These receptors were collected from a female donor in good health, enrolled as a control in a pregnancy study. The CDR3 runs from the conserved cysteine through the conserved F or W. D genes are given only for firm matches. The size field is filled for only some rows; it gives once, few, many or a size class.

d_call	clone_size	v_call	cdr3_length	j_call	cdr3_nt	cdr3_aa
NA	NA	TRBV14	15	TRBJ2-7	TGTGCCAGCAGCCAAGATCTCGAGCCACTCTACGAGCAGTACTTC	CASSQDLEPLYEQYF
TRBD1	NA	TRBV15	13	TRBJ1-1	TGTGCCACCAGCAGGCAGGGGGACACTGAAGCTTTCTTT	CATSRQGDTEAFF
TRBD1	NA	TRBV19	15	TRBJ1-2	TGTGCCAGTAGCAGGTCTGGGACAGGGGCTTATGGCTACACCTTC	CASSRSGTGAYGYTF
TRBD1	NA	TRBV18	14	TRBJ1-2	TGTGCCAGCTCACCGGGACAGGGCGTTGTTGGCTACACCTTC	CASSPGQGVVGYTF
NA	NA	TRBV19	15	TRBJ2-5	TGTGCCAGTAGTACCCCTGGGGGCCTCGGGGAGACCCAGTACTTC	CASSTPGGLGETQYF
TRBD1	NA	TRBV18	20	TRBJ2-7	TGTGCCAGCTCACCTGACAGGGGTCTCATAGGAAATTGGTTCTCCTACGAGCAGTACTTC	CASSPDRGLIGNWFSYEQYF
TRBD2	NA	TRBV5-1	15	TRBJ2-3	TGCGCCAGCAACTTGGGTGGGAGGGCATCAGATACGCAGTATTTT	CASNLGGRASDTQYF
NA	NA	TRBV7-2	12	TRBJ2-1	TGTGCCAGCAGCTTAGCGCGAAATGAGCAGTTCTTC	CASSLARNEQFF
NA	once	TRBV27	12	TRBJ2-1	TGTGCCAGCGGGCTTTTTGGCTATGAGCAGTTCTTC	CASGLFGYEQFF
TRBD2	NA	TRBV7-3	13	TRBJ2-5	TGTGCCTCGGGACTAGCGGGGGGAGAGACCCAGTACTTC	CASGLAGGETQYF
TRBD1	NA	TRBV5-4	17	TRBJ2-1	TGTGCCAGCAGCTTAGGGACAGGGGGCAGTAGGGACAATGAGCAGTTCTTC	CASSLGTGGSRDNEQFF
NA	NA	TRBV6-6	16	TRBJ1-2	TGTGCCAGCAGTTACGGGGTCGGGACAACCCCTAATGGCTACACCTTC	CASSYGVGTTPNGYTF
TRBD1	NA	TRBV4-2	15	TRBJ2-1	TGTGCCAGCAGCCAAGACCGGCAGGGGGACAATGAGCAGTTCTTC	CASSQDRQGDNEQFF
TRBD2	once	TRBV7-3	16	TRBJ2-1	TGTGCCAGCAGCATTACTAGCGGAAGCTCCTACAATGAGCAGTTCTTC	CASSITSGSSYNEQFF
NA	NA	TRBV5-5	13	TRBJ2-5	TGTGCCAGCAGCTTGCCAGGTTCAGAGACCCAGTACTTC	CASSLPGSETQYF
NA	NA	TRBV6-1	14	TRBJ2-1	TGTGCCAGCACCCCGGGACTTCCCGTCTTTCAGCAGTTCTTC	CASTPGLPVFQQFF
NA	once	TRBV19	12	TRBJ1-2	TGTGCCAGTAGTATTGAGGGTTACGGCTACACCTTC	CASSIEGYGYTF
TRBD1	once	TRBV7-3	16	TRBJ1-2	TGTGCCAGCAGCTTGACATCGGACAGGAGTACCTATGGCTACACCTTC	CASSLTSDRSTYGYTF
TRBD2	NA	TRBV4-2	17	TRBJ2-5	TGTGCCAGCAGCCAAGATATGAGCGGGGGGCTGCAAGAGACCCAGTACTTC	CASSQDMSGGLQETQYF
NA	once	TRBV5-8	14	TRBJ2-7	TGTGCCAGCAGCTTAGGGGTACGCACGTACGAGCAGTACTTC	CASSLGVRTYEQYF
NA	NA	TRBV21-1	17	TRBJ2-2	TGTGCCAGCAGCAAGGGGGGGACTAGCGGAAACACCGGGGAGCTGTTTTTT	CASSKGGTSGNTGELFF
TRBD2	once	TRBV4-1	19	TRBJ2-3	TGCGCCAGCAGCCAAGAGGGTTACCTAGCGGGAGCCGAGCGGGATACGCAGTATTTT	CASSQEGYLAGAERDTQYF
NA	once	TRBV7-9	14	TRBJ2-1	TGTGCCAGCAGCTCCTTGAGGCCTTACAATGAGCAGTTCTTC	CASSSLRPYNEQFF
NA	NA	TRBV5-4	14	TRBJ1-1	TGTGCCAGCAGCTTAATGGCCGCCCGGGGTGAAGCTTTCTTT	CASSLMAARGEAFF
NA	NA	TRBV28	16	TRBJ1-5	TGTGCCAGCAGCCAAAAACCATCAGGGTTTGATCAGCCCCAGCATTTT	CASSQKPSGFDQPQHF
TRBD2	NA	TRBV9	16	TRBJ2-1	TGTGCCAGCAGCGTAGGGACTAGCGGGAGGTTCCATGAGCAGTTCTTC	CASSVGTSGRFHEQFF
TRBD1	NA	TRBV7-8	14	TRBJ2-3	TGTGCCAGCAGCTGGGACAGTAACACAGATACGCAGTATTTT	CASSWDSNTDTQYF
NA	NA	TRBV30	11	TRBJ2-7	TGTGCCTGGAGTCATTCTCGGGAGCAGTACTTC	CAWSHSREQYF
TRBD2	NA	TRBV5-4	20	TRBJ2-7	TGTGCCAGCAGCCCACGGGGGGTTGCGGGAGGGCCGAAATCCTCCTACGAGCAGTACTTC	CASSPRGVAGGPKSSYEQYF
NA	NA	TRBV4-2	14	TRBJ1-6	TGTGCCAGCAGCCCGGAGGGGAGGGGTTCACCCCTCCACTTT	CASSPEGRGSPLHF
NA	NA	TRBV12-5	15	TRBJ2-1	TGTGCTAGTGGCCCGGGACTCCTGGCGTACAATGAGCAGTTCTTC	CASGPGLLAYNEQFF
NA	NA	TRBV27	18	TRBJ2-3	NA	CASSSSGLAGGGTDTQYF
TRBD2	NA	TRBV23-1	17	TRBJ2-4	TGCGCCAGCAGTCAATCGACGAAGGTTGTCGGGAGGGGGATTCAGTACTTC	CASSQSTKVVGRGIQYF
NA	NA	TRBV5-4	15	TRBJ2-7	TGTGCCAGCAGCCCGGGTGGGGCTATGACCTACGAGCAGTACTTC	CASSPGGAMTYEQYF
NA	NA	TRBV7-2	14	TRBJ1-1	TGTGCCAGCAGCTTAGCGCAGGGAGGGACTGAAGCTTTCTTT	CASSLAQGGTEAFF
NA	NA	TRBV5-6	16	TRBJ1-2	TGTGCCAGCAGGGTCATTGGAAGGGGCTCGGGCTATGGCTACACCTTC	CASRVIGRGSGYGYTF
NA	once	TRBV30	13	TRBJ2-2	TGTGCCTGGAATGGCCAGAGGACCGGGGAGCTGTTTTTT	CAWNGQRTGELFF
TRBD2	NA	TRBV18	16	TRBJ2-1	TGTGCCAGCTCACCATTGGGCGGGGGGGCCGATGGTGAGCAGTTCTTC	CASSPLGGGADGEQFF
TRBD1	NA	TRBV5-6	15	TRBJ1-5	TGTGCCAGCAGCCATTACGGGACAGGGTTTCAGCCCCAGCATTTT	CASSHYGTGFQPQHF
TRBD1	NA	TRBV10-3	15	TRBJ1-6	TGTGCCACCTCCGGGACAGCTCCTGATAATTCACCCCTCCACTTT	CATSGTAPDNSPLHF
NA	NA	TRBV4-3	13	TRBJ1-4	TGCGCCAGCAGCCAAGATAATGATGAAAAACTGTTTTTT	CASSQDNDEKLFF
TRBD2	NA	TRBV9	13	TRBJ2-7	TGTGCCAGCAGCGCCGGACTCGGGGGGGAGCAGTACTTC	CASSAGLGGEQYF
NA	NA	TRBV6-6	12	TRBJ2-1	TGTGCCAGCAGTTACCTCGTCAATGAGCAGTTCTTC	CASSYLVNEQFF
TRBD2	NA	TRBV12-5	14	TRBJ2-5	TGTGCTAGTGGTTCCGGGGTAGCGGGGGAGACCCAGTACTTC	CASGSGVAGETQYF
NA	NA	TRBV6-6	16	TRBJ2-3	TGTGCCAGCAGTTACTCGATCAGGGAAAGCACAGATACGCAGTATTTT	CASSYSIRESTDTQYF
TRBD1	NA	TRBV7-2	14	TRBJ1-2	TGTGCCAGCAGCTTCCGGGACAGTTACTATGGCTACACCTTC	CASSFRDSYYGYTF
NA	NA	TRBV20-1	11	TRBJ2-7	TGCAGTGCTAGAAAGCCCTACGAGCAGTACTTC	CSARKPYEQYF
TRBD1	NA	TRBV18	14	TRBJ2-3	TGTGCCAGCTCCCCCGGGACAGTCACAGATACGCAGTATTTT	CASSPGTVTDTQYF
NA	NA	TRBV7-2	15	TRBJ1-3	TGTGCCAGCAGCTTAGGCGAGAGGTCTGGAAACACCATATATTTT	CASSLGERSGNTIYF
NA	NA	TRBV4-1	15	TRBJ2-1	TGCGCCAGCAGCCAAGGGTCCGAGATCTACAATGAGCAGTTCTTC	CASSQGSEIYNEQFF
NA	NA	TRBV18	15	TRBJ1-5	TGTGCCAGCTCACCTCGATCCAGGGGCGACCAGCCCCAGCATTTT	CASSPRSRGDQPQHF